A single sample is the source of the 26 T cell receptor beta chains below, sequenced in a study of T cell repertoires in cytomegalovirus infection. A single record per CDR3 protein comes from TCRdb applying MiXCR to the reads. This table has roughly 340,000 distinct CDR3 sequences, 25% to 30% appearing once. The antigens for these receptors are not known. Here the sequenced sample was cultured PBMCs, taken from culture after CMV antigen stimulation. The receptors were sampled from a human donor in good health (CMV status not recorded). Some clones in this sample may be carry-over from other donors' samples.

The table lists this clonotype with a few counts. The rearrangement links TRBV27 to TRBJ2-7; 10 nucleotides agree with TRBD1. J was trimmed by 3 bases and V by 6 bases; bases with no gene match: 2. The CDR3 spans 13 residues. Looked up from germline, CDR1 is MNHEY and CDR2 is SMNVEV (reference sequence). DNA of the CDR3: TGTGCCAGCAGACGGACAGGGGGCTACGAGCAGTACTTC. Its protein is CASRRTGGYEQYF.

The chain employs TRBV24-1 and TRBJ2-3; the D is unclear. Germline V lookup: CDR1 KGHDR, CDR2 SFDVKD. V gave up 5 bases and J gave up 0 bases, with 2 bases separating them. This CDR3 is built from 12 residues. The CDR3 region has the DNA TGTGCCACCAGTGGGAGCACAGATACGCAGTATTTT. Its translation: CATSGSTDTQYF.

A few counts support this clonotype. The genes are TRBV7-8 and TRBJ1-5, with TRBD1 matching 11 bases. Losses at the gene ends were 1 base for V and 4 bases for J; bases not matched to a gene: 9. The CDR3 is 18 amino acids. Germline V CDR1 and CDR2: SGHVS, FQNEAQ. The CDR3 bases are TGTGCCAGCAGCTTAGGGACAGGGGGCCTATTTCGAAATCAGCCCCAGCATTTT. This encodes CASSLGTGGLFRNQPQHF.

There are a few counts of this clonotype. This sequence joins TRBV5-6 and TRBJ2-2; D may be TRBD1 (6 bases). This CDR3 has 15 residues. Germline values: CDR1 SGHDT, CDR2 YYEEEE. V was clipped by 4 bases and J by 7 bases, with 17 bases between them. The CDR3 DNA reads as TGTGCCAGCAGCCCAAGAACAGGGTATCACGGGGAGCTGTTTTTT. Translated: CASSPRTGYHGELFF.

The chain links TRBV20-1 to TRBJ2-2; 9 bases line up with TRBD1. This CDR3 region has 14 residues. Germline assignment: CDR1 DFQATT and CDR2 SNEGSKA (reference sequence). With V trimmed by 0 bases and J by 11 bases, 7 bases remained unmatched. The CDR3 is CSARDRRQGEELFF. In DNA form, the CDR3 reads TGCAGTGCTAGAGATCGACGACAGGGGGAAGAGCTGTTTTTT.

This chain joins TRBV7-8 and TRBJ2-3; 7 bases match TRBD2. Germline V gene lookup returns CDR1 SGHVS and CDR2 FQNEAQ. The CDR3 is 14 residues long. V gave up 4 bases and J gave up 2 bases; unmatched junction bases: 3. CDR3 sequence reads: CASSSGGSTDTQYF. CDR3 in DNA: TGTGCCAGCAGCTCGGGGGGTTCCACAGATACGCAGTATTTT.

In its sample, this clonotype was seen many times. V usage is TRBV7-9 and J usage is TRBJ1-5, with unresolved D. The V gene lost 5 bases and the J gene lost 3 bases, with 17 bases spanning the gap. Germline-derived CDR1 and CDR2 are SEHNR and FQNEAQ (reference sequence). The CDR3 has 16 residues. The CDR3 loop is CASSKSQLGDNQPQHF. The CDR3 DNA is TGTGCCAGCAGCAAATCCCAACTCGGGGACAATCAGCCCCAGCATTTT.

This chain connects TRBV10-3 to TRBJ2-7; possible D gene TRBD2, 5 bases. V lost 7 bases to trimming and J lost 3 bases, with 13 bases between them. There are 13 residues in the CDR3. CDR1 and CDR2 (germline): ENHRY, SYGVKD. CDR3: CAIKEENGYEQYF. The CDR3 nucleotides are TGTGCCATCAAGGAGGAGAACGGCTACGAGCAGTACTTC.

This clonotype was seen ten or more times. The DNA of the CDR3 is TGTGCCAGCAGTACCACAGGCATCGGCTATGGCTACACCTTC. Protein product: CASSTTGIGYGYTF. The chain has TRBV6-1 and TRBJ1-2; tentatively, D is TRBD1 (5 bases). The ends were cut back, 5 bases at V and 4 bases at J, with 14 bases in the middle. The CDR3 sequence is 14 residues long. Germline loops: CDR1 MNHNS, CDR2 SASEGT.

This clonotype was counted many times. The chain couples TRBV30 to TRBJ1-4; 11 bases line up with TRBD1. With 3 bases clipped from V and 5 bases from J, the junction kept 5 bases outside the gene matches. The CDR3 runs 15 residues. The germline V gene has CDR1 GTSNPN and CDR2 SVGIG (reference sequence). Written as DNA, the CDR3 is TGTGCCTGGAGGGGGACAGGGGGTTGGAATGAAAAACTGTTTTTT. As protein: CAWRGTGGWNEKLFF.

The table lists this clonotype with a few counts. The genes are TRBV14 and TRBJ2-1; D is perhaps TRBD1 or TRBD2 (5 bases each). Per germline, CDR1 SGHDN and CDR2 FVKESK. The V end was cut by 1 base, the J end by 2 bases, with 12 bases between. The CDR3 spans 16 residues. The CDR3 here is CASSQGYGATYNEQFF. As DNA, the CDR3 is TGTGCCAGCAGCCAAGGCTACGGGGCCACCTACAATGAGCAGTTCTTC.

The V gene is TRBV10-3, the J gene TRBJ1-5, with D possibly TRBD1 on 6 matching bases. The CDR3 runs 15 residues. From germline, CDR1 is ENHRY and CDR2 SYGVKD. V shed 2 bases and J shed 1 base, with 9 bases lying between them. The chain's CDR3 is CAISENRVSNQPQHF. Written as DNA, the CDR3 is TGTGCCATCAGTGAGAACAGGGTGAGCAATCAGCCCCAGCATTTT.

At least ten counts were recorded for this clonotype. V usage is TRBV15 and J usage is TRBJ2-5; weak D call: TRBD2 (5 bases). Germline CDR1 reads LNHNV; CDR2 reads YYDKDF (reference sequence). CDR3 length: 12 residues. Trimming removed 0 bases from V and 7 bases from J, with 6 bases in between. The CDR3 DNA is TGTGCCACCAGCAGAGATCGGGGGACCCAGTACTTC. Encoded protein: CATSRDRGTQYF.

This chain joins TRBV7-2 and TRBJ2-5; 7 bases are a match to TRBD2. V lost 5 bases, J lost 5 bases, and 8 bases stayed unmatched. CDR3 length: 14 amino acids. In germline, CDR1 is SGHTA, CDR2 FQGNSA. For the CDR3, the DNA is TGTGCCAGCAGCATCAGACTAGCAGGGGAGACCCAGTACTTC. Its protein is CASSIRLAGETQYF.

The chain is built from TRBV7-9 and TRBJ2-3, with 10 positions matching TRBD2. Losses at the gene ends were 0 bases for V and 2 bases for J; bases not matched to a gene: 8. The CDR3 totals 18 residues. From germline, CDR1 is SEHNR and CDR2 FQNEAQ (reference sequence). CDR3 DNA sequence: TGTGCCAGCAGCTTAGCCATCCTACTAGCGGGATTCACAGATACGCAGTATTTT. This translates into CASSLAILLAGFTDTQYF.

This chain joins TRBV20-1 and TRBJ1-5; D perhaps matches TRBD1 (6 bases). Between the trimmed V and J ends, which lost 2 bases and 4 bases, there was a span of 6 bases. From germline, CDR1 is DFQATT and CDR2 SNEGSKA (reference sequence). The CDR3 is made up of 12 amino acids. The CDR3 reads CSARRGNQPQHF. DNA of the CDR3: TGCAGTGCTAGAAGGGGGAATCAGCCCCAGCATTTT.

This clonotype was detected many times. The chain combines TRBV20-1 with TRBJ1-1; 11 bases agree with TRBD1. V shed 7 bases, J shed 4 bases, and the junction held 5 bases outside the gene matches. The CDR3 has 13 residues. Germline V gives CDR1 DFQATT, CDR2 SNEGSKA (reference sequence). CDR3 sequence: CSGTGTGGTEAFF. As DNA, the CDR3 is TGCAGTGGGACCGGGACAGGGGGCACTGAAGCTTTCTTT.

V and J are TRBV11-2 and TRBJ2-7, with TRBD2 matching over 8 bases. The CDR3 loop spans 15 amino acids. Trimming took 5 bases from V and 2 from J; bases not matched to a gene: 8. From germline, CDR1 is SGHAT and CDR2 FQNNGV. As DNA, the CDR3 is TGTGCCAGCAGCCGGGGGGGTAGGAGCCCCTACGAGCAGTACTTC. The encoded protein is CASSRGGRSPYEQYF.

The chain combines TRBV19 with TRBJ1-5, with D possibly matching TRBD1 (5 bases). Germline CDR1 reads LNHDA; CDR2 reads SQIVND (reference sequence). V gave up 11 bases and J gave up 0 bases, with 14 bases separating them. This CDR3 contains 14 residues. The CDR3 sequence: CAGGVGGSNQPQHF. The CDR3 DNA sequence: TGTGCCGGGGGAGTTGGTGGTAGCAATCAGCCCCAGCATTTT.

V usage is TRBV30 and J usage is TRBJ1-6, with D perhaps matching TRBD1 (6 bases). V was shortened by 1 base and J by 7 bases, with 17 bases between the two germline ends. The CDR3 has 16 amino acids. From germline, CDR1 is GTSNPN and CDR2 SVGIG (reference sequence). CDR3 sequence reads: CAWSAAGADRNSPLHF. The CDR3 DNA reads TGTGCCTGGAGTGCCGCCGGGGCCGACAGGAATTCACCCCTCCACTTT.

The chain couples TRBV6-1 to TRBJ2-7, with a weak D call TRBD2 (6 bases). Trimming stripped 6 bases from V and 3 bases from J, with 12 bases between. The germline gives CDR1 MNHNS, CDR2 SASEGT. This CDR3 has 13 amino acids. CDR3 loop: CASSLGGVYEQYF. The CDR3 region has the DNA TGTGCCAGCAGCCTCGGGGGAGTCTACGAGCAGTACTTC.

In this sample, this clonotype turned up a few times. CDR3 protein: CASSRISLTGGTEAFF. CDR3 DNA: TGTGCCAGCAGCCGAATTTCATTGACAGGAGGGACTGAAGCTTTCTTT. The chain uses TRBV7-6 and TRBJ1-1, with D possibly matching TRBD1 (6 bases). Germline assignment: CDR1 SGHVS and CDR2 FNYEAQ. This CDR3 is 16 amino acids long. The V end was cut by 5 bases, the J end by 5 bases, with 21 bases between.

The chain recombines TRBV20-1 with TRBJ1-6; no clear D. V lost 1 base to trimming and J lost 0 bases, with 7 bases between them. This CDR3 is built from 15 residues. The germline CDR1 and CDR2 sequences are DFQATT and SNEGSKA (reference sequence). CDR3 nucleotide sequence: TGCAGTGCTAGAGGGGCAGGCTCCTATAATTCACCCCTCCACTTT. This encodes CSARGAGSYNSPLHF.

The chain joins TRBV19 to TRBJ2-1, with 7 bases identical to TRBD2. The CDR3 extends over 15 amino acids. The germline V gene encodes CDR1 LNHDA and CDR2 SQIVND (reference sequence). Trimming at V came to 6 bases and at J to 4 bases, leaving 9 bases not matched to a gene. The CDR3 DNA reads as TGTGCCAGTAGCCTCAGCGGGGACTCGTACAATGAGCAGTTCTTC. Encoded protein: CASSLSGDSYNEQFF.

The chain employs TRBV7-6 and TRBJ2-7; 11 bases agree with TRBD2. V lost 5 bases to trimming and J lost 2 bases; unmatched junction nucleotides: 5. The CDR3 has 15 amino acids. The V gene's germline CDR1 is SGHVS and CDR2 FNYEAQ. CDR3 amino acids: CASSEETSGTYEQYF. CDR3 nucleotides: TGTGCCAGCAGCGAAGAGACTAGCGGGACCTACGAGCAGTACTTC.

V is TRBV7-2 and J is TRBJ2-2; 9 positions match TRBD2. V lost 6 bases, J lost 2 bases, and 7 bases stayed unmatched. The CDR3 consists of 16 residues. Germline-derived CDR1 and CDR2 are SGHTA and FQGNSA. This chain's CDR3 is CASSFSGSRNTGELFF. In nucleotides, the CDR3 is TGTGCCAGCAGTTTTAGCGGGAGCAGAAACACCGGGGAGCTGTTTTTT.